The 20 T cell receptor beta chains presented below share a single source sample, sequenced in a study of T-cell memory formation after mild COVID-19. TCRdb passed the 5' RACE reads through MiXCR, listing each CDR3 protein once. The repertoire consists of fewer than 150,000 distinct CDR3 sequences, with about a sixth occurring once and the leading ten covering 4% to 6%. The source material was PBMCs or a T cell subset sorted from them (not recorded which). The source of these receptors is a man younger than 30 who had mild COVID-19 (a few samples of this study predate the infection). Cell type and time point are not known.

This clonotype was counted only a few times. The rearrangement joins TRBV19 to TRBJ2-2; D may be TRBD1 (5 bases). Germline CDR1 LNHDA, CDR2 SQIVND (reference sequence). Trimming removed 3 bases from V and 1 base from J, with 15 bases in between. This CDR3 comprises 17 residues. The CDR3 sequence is CASSMDTVRKNTGELFF. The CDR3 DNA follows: TGTGCCAGTAGTATGGACACAGTCCGGAAGAACACCGGGGAGCTGTTTTTT.

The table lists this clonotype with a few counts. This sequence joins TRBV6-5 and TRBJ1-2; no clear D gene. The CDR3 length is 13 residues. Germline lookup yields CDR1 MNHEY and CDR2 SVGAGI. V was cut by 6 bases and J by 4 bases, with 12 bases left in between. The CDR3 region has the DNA TGTGCCAGCAGCCCGAAGACTTTCTATGGCTACACCTTC. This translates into CASSPKTFYGYTF.

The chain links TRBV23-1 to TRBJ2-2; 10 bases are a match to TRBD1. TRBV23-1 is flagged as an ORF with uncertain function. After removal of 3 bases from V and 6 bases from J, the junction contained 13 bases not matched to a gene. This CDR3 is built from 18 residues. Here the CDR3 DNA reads TGCGCCAGCAGTCACCAGGGACAGGGGATGAATTCTCCCGGGGAGCTGTTTTTT. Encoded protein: CASSHQGQGMNSPGELFF.

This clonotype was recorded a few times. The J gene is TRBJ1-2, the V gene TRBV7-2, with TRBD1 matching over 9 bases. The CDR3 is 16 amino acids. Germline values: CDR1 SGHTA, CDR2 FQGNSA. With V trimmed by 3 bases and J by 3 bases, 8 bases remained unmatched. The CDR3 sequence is CASSFGGTGTHYGYTF. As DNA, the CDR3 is TGTGCCAGCAGCTTTGGGGGGACAGGGACCCACTATGGCTACACCTTC.

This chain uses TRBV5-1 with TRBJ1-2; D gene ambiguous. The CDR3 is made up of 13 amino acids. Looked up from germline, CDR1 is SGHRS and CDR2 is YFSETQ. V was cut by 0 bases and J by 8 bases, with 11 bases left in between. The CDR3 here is CASSLDPLWGYTF. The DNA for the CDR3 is TGCGCCAGCAGCTTGGACCCACTATGGGGCTACACCTTC.

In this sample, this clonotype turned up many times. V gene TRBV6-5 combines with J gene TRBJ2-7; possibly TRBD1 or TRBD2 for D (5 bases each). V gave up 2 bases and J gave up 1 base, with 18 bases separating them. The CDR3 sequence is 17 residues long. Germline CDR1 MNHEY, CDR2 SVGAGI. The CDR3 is CASSYRGSGADSYEQYF. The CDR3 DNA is TGTGCCAGCAGTTACCGGGGCAGTGGCGCTGATTCCTACGAGCAGTACTTC.

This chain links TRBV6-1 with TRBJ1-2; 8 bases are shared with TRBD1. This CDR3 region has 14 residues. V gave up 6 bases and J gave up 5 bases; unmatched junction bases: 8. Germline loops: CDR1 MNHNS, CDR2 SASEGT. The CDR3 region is CASSLTGDLYGYTF. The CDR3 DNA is TGTGCCAGCAGCTTGACAGGGGATCTGTATGGCTACACCTTC.

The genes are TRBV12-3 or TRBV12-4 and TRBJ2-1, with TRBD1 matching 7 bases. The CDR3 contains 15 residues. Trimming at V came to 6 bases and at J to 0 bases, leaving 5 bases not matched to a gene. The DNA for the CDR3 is TGTGCCAGCAGAGTGACAGGGAGCTCCTACAATGAGCAGTTCTTC. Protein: CASRVTGSSYNEQFF.

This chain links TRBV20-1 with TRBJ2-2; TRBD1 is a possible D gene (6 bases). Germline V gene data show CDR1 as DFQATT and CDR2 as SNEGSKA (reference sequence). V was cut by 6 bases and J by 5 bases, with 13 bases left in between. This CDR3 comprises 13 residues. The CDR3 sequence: CSARTAQTGELFF. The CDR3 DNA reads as TGCAGTGCACGGACAGCACAGACCGGGGAGCTGTTTTTT.

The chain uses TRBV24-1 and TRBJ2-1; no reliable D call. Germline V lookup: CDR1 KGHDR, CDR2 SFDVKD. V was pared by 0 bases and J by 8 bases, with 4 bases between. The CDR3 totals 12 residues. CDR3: CATSDLMDEQFF. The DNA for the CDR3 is TGTGCCACCAGTGATTTGATGGATGAGCAGTTCTTC.

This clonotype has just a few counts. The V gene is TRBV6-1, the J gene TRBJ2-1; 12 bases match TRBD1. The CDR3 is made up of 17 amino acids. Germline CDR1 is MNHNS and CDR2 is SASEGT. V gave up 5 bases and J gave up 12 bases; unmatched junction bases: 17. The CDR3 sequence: CASSPRPPGQGAIGQFF. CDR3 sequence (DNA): TGTGCCAGCAGTCCTCGTCCGCCGGGACAGGGGGCGATTGGGCAGTTCTTC.

The CDR3 sequence: CAPCLGDRGYSPLHF. CDR3 nucleotide sequence: TGTGCCCCTTGCCTCGGGGACAGGGGGTATTCACCCCTCCACTTT. The chain recombines TRBV24-1 with TRBJ1-6, with TRBD1 identical over 11 bases. Germline V gene lookup returns CDR1 KGHDR and CDR2 SFDVKD. The ends lost 12 bases at V and 8 bases at J; junction bases unmatched: 11. This CDR3 has 15 residues.

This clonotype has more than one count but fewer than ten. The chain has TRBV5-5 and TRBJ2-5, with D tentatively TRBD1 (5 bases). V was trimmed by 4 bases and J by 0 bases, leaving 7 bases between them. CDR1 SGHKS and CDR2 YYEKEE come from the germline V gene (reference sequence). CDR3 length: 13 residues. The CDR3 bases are TGTGCCAGCAGCCAACAGGACCAAGAGACCCAGTACTTC. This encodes CASSQQDQETQYF.

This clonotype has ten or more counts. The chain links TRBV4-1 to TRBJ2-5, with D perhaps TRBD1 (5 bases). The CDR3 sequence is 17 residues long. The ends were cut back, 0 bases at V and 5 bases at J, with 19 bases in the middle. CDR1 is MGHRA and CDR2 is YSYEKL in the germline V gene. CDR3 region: CASSQESWGRGPETQYF. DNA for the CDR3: TGCGCCAGCAGCCAAGAGTCTTGGGGTAGGGGCCCGGAGACCCAGTACTTC.

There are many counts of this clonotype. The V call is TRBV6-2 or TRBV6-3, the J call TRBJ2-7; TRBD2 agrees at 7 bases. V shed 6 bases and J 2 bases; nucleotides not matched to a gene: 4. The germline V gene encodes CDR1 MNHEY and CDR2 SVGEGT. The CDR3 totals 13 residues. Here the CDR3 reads CASRREAPYEQYF. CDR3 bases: TGTGCCAGCAGACGGGAGGCCCCCTACGAGCAGTACTTC.

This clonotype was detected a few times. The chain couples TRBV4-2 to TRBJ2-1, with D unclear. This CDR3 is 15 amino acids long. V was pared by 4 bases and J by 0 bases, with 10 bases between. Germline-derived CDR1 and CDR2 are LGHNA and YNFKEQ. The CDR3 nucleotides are TGTGCCAGCAGCCCCGACAAAAGCTCCTACAATGAGCAGTTCTTC. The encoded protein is CASSPDKSSYNEQFF.

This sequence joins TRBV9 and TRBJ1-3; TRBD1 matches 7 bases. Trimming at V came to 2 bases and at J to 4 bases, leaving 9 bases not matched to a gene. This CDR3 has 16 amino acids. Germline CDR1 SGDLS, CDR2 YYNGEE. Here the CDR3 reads CASSVGTATGGNTIYF. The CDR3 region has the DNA TGTGCCAGCAGCGTGGGGACAGCGACAGGAGGAAACACCATATATTTT.

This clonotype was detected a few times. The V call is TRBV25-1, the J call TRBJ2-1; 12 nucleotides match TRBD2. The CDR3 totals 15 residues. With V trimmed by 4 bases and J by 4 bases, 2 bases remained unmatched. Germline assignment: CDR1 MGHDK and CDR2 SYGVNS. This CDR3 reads CASSGTSGGYNEQFF. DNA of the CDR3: TGTGCCAGCAGTGGTACTAGCGGGGGGTACAATGAGCAGTTCTTC.

The CDR3 sequence: CASSQTGSPPDTQYF. The CDR3, as DNA: TGTGCCAGCAGCCAGACCGGTAGCCCCCCAGATACGCAGTATTTT. The chain recombines TRBV7-2 with TRBJ2-3; no definite D call. The CDR3 is made up of 15 amino acids. From germline, CDR1 is SGHTA and CDR2 FQGNSA. V was pared by 5 bases and J by 4 bases, with 16 bases between. Supplemented by reference TRBV7-2 and TRBJ2-3, the full variable domain reads GAGVSQSPSNKVTEKGKDVELRCDPISGHTALYWYRQSLGQGLEFLIYFQGNSAPDKSGLPSDRFSAERTGGSVSTLTIQRTQQEDSAVYLCASSQTGSPPDTQYFGPGTRLTVL.

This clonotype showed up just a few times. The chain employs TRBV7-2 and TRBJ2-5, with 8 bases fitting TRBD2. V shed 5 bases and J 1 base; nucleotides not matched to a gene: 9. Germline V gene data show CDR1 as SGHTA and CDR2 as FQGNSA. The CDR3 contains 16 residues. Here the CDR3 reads CASSTPPGGIQETQYF. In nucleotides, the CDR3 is TGTGCCAGCAGCACCCCTCCGGGGGGGATCCAAGAGACCCAGTACTTC.